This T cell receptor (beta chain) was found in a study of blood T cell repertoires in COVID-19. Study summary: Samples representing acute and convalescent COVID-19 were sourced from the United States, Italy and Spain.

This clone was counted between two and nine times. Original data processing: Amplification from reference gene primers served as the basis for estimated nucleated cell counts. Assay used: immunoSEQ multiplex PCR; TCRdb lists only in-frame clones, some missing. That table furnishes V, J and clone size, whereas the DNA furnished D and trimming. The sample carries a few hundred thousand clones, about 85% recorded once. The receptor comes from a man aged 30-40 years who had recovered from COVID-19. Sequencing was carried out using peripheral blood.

CDR3 in amino acids: CASSFRLGSDTQYF. CDR3 bases: TGTGCCAGCAGCTTCCGACTAGGTTCAGATACGCAGTATTTT. J is TRBJ2-3 and V is TRBV7-2, with D perhaps matching TRBD2 (6 bases). Trimming removed 3 bases at V and 4 bases at J, with 11 bases between. CDR3 length equals 14 residues. Germline V lookup: CDR1 SGHTA, CDR2 FQGNSA.